The rows below give T cell receptor beta chains drawn from one sample of a study of T cells in Graves' hyperthyroidism and ophthalmopathy. In TCRdb, the multiplex PCR reads were re-called with MiXCR into one record per CDR3 protein. The data show roughly 400,000 distinct CDR3 sequences, roughly an eighth seen once. The sequencing input was blood. These TCRs come from a man aged 50 to 60 with Graves' ophthalmopathy. Both conserved end residues are part of each CDR3. The D gene is left open where the match is weak. For some rows the clone size is stated as once, few or many, or as a class when expanded; others skip it.

V gene: TRBV28; clone size: -; D gene: -; J gene: TRBJ1-2; CDR3 protein: CASSLTRGYTF; CDR3 DNA: TGTGCCAGCAGTTTAACTCGGGGCTACACCTTC
V gene: TRBV5-6; clone size: many; D gene: TRBD2; J gene: TRBJ2-7; CDR3 protein: CASSFTLWDPELAGSYEQYF; CDR3 DNA: TGTGCCAGCAGCTTCACCTTATGGGACCCGGAACTAGCGGGGTCCTACGAGCAGTACTTC
V gene: TRBV30; clone size: many; D gene: TRBD2; J gene: TRBJ2-3; CDR3 protein: CAWSKGLAENTDTQYF; CDR3 DNA: TGTGCCTGGAGTAAAGGACTAGCGGAAAACACAGATACGCAGTATTTT
V gene: TRBV30; clone size: -; D gene: -; J gene: TRBJ2-7; CDR3 protein: CAWSRGGPYEQYF; CDR3 DNA: TGTGCCTGGAGTCGAGGAGGACCCTACGAGCAGTACTTC
V gene: TRBV2; clone size: many; D gene: TRBD2; J gene: TRBJ2-1; CDR3 protein: CAGQSGTYNEQFF; CDR3 DNA: TGTGCCGGACAAAGCGGGACCTACAATGAGCAGTTCTTC
V gene: TRBV24-1; clone size: few; D gene: -; J gene: TRBJ1-1; CDR3 protein: CATSDNTEAFF; CDR3 DNA: TGTGCCACCAGTGATAACACTGAAGCTTTCTTT
V gene: TRBV5-1; clone size: few; D gene: -; J gene: TRBJ2-1; CDR3 protein: CASSPLEPGVEQFF; CDR3 DNA: TGCGCCAGCAGCCCGCTGGAGCCGGGCGTAGAGCAGTTCTTC
V gene: TRBV18; clone size: many; D gene: TRBD2; J gene: TRBJ2-1; CDR3 protein: CASSPAGGKYNEQFF; CDR3 DNA: TGTGCCAGCTCACCAGCGGGAGGGAAATACAATGAGCAGTTCTTC
V gene: TRBV30; clone size: -; D gene: -; J gene: TRBJ2-1; CDR3 protein: CAHGEYNEQFF; CDR3 DNA: TGTGCCCATGGGGAGTACAATGAGCAGTTCTTC
V gene: TRBV2; clone size: few; D gene: TRBD2; J gene: TRBJ2-7; CDR3 protein: CASSFLAGGEQYF; CDR3 DNA: TGTGCCAGCAGTTTCTTAGCGGGAGGGGAGCAGTACTTC
V gene: TRBV19; clone size: few; D gene: -; J gene: TRBJ2-5; CDR3 protein: CASSIDALGIQYF; CDR3 DNA: TGTGCCAGTAGTATAGACGCGTTAGGGATCCAGTACTTC
V gene: TRBV18; clone size: -; D gene: TRBD2; J gene: TRBJ2-1; CDR3 protein: CASSKLQGLADNEQFF; CDR3 DNA: TGTGCCAGCTCGAAACTACAAGGACTAGCGGACAATGAGCAGTTCTTC
V gene: TRBV19; clone size: -; D gene: -; J gene: TRBJ1-3; CDR3 protein: CASSIGRHSGNTIYF; CDR3 DNA: TGTGCCAGTAGTATTGGCAGACACTCTGGAAACACCATATATTTT
V gene: TRBV6-1; clone size: few; D gene: TRBD2; J gene: TRBJ2-1; CDR3 protein: CASIDSGKGFF; CDR3 DNA: TGTGCCAGCATAGACAGCGGGAAAGGGTTCTTC
V gene: TRBV6-5; clone size: -; D gene: -; J gene: TRBJ2-5; CDR3 protein: CASSYSKVTKETQYF; CDR3 DNA: TGTGCCAGCAGTTACTCGAAAGTGACTAAAGAGACCCAGTACTTC
V gene: TRBV27; clone size: many; D gene: -; J gene: TRBJ2-3; CDR3 protein: CASSPRQPFTDTQYF; CDR3 DNA: TGTGCCAGCAGTCCCAGACAGCCCTTCACAGATACGCAGTATTTT
V gene: TRBV19; clone size: few; D gene: -; J gene: TRBJ2-1; CDR3 protein: CASSGGTYNEQFF; CDR3 DNA: TGTGCCAGTAGCGGTGGTACCTACAATGAGCAGTTCTTC
V gene: TRBV7-8; clone size: -; D gene: TRBD2; J gene: TRBJ2-2; CDR3 protein: CASSRGTSGSSRTGELFF; CDR3 DNA: TGTGCCAGCAGTCGCGGGACTAGCGGGAGTAGTCGCACCGGGGAGCTGTTTTTT
V gene: TRBV12-3/TRBV12-4; clone size: few; D gene: -; J gene: TRBJ2-1; CDR3 protein: CASSLGGGGYNEQFF; CDR3 DNA: TGTGCCAGCAGTTTAGGGGGAGGGGGTTACAATGAGCAGTTCTTC
V gene: TRBV5-5; clone size: many; D gene: -; J gene: TRBJ2-4; CDR3 protein: CASTAEERTKNIQYF; CDR3 DNA: TGTGCCAGCACAGCGGAAGAGAGAACCAAAAACATTCAGTACTTC
V gene: TRBV10-3; clone size: many; D gene: -; J gene: TRBJ2-1; CDR3 protein: CAISEYSTGLGNEQFF; CDR3 DNA: TGTGCCATCAGTGAGTATTCGACAGGACTGGGAAATGAGCAGTTCTTC
V gene: TRBV19; clone size: few; D gene: TRBD1; J gene: TRBJ1-1; CDR3 protein: CASILTGSNTEAFF; CDR3 DNA: TGTGCCAGTATCTTGACAGGGTCGAACACTGAAGCTTTCTTT
V gene: TRBV7-8; clone size: many; D gene: TRBD2; J gene: TRBJ2-5; CDR3 protein: CASSLASGSGETQYF; CDR3 DNA: TGTGCCAGCAGCTTAGCGAGTGGTAGCGGGGAGACCCAGTACTTC
V gene: TRBV5-8; clone size: many; D gene: -; J gene: TRBJ2-3; CDR3 protein: CASSWGYGTDTQYF; CDR3 DNA: TGTGCCAGCAGCTGGGGGTACGGCACAGATACGCAGTATTTT
V gene: TRBV28; clone size: many; D gene: -; J gene: TRBJ2-7; CDR3 protein: CASEAGPSSYEQYF; CDR3 DNA: TGTGCCAGCGAAGCGGGCCCGAGCTCCTACGAGCAGTACTTC
V gene: TRBV29-1; clone size: -; D gene: -; J gene: TRBJ1-2; CDR3 protein: CSGMVGYGYTF; CDR3 DNA: TGCAGCGGCATGGTAGGATATGGCTACACCTTC
V gene: TRBV19; clone size: many; D gene: -; J gene: TRBJ2-1; CDR3 protein: CASSIQLWVTNRVSEQFF; CDR3 DNA: TGTGCCAGTAGTATTCAGCTTTGGGTGACAAACAGGGTGAGTGAGCAGTTCTTC
V gene: TRBV20-1; clone size: many; D gene: -; J gene: TRBJ2-7; CDR3 protein: CSANYRDDYEQYF; CDR3 DNA: TGCAGTGCAAATTACCGGGACGACTACGAGCAGTACTTC
V gene: TRBV7-9; clone size: many; D gene: -; J gene: TRBJ1-1; CDR3 protein: CASSQDWTEAFF; CDR3 DNA: TGTGCCAGCAGCCAAGACTGGACTGAAGCTTTCTTT
V gene: TRBV18; clone size: many; D gene: TRBD1; J gene: TRBJ1-1; CDR3 protein: CASCYRGNTEAFF; CDR3 DNA: TGTGCCAGCTGCTACAGGGGGAACACTGAAGCTTTCTTT
V gene: TRBV11-3; clone size: many; D gene: -; J gene: TRBJ1-2; CDR3 protein: CASSLDNARYTF; CDR3 DNA: TGTGCCAGCAGCTTAGATAACGCACGCTACACCTTC
V gene: TRBV25-1; clone size: few; D gene: -; J gene: TRBJ1-1; CDR3 protein: CASSPNTGRVTEAFF; CDR3 DNA: TGTGCCAGCAGTCCGAATACAGGGCGGGTGACTGAAGCTTTCTTT
V gene: TRBV27; clone size: -; D gene: -; J gene: TRBJ2-1; CDR3 protein: CASTHGLGANEQFF; CDR3 DNA: TGTGCCAGCACCCACGGACTCGGGGCCAATGAGCAGTTCTTC
V gene: TRBV6-1; clone size: -; D gene: -; J gene: TRBJ1-2; CDR3 protein: CASRRLIPGPGSGTTGYTF; CDR3 DNA: TGTGCCAGCAGGCGGCTTATCCCGGGGCCCGGATCGGGAACGACTGGCTACACCTTC
V gene: TRBV29-1; clone size: -; D gene: TRBD1; J gene: TRBJ2-5; CDR3 protein: CSVARDRAETQYF; CDR3 DNA: TGCAGCGTTGCCCGGGACAGGGCCGAGACCCAGTACTTC
V gene: TRBV2; clone size: many; D gene: TRBD2; J gene: TRBJ2-1; CDR3 protein: CASSYEGLADNEQFF; CDR3 DNA: TGTGCCAGCAGTTACGAGGGACTAGCGGACAATGAGCAGTTCTTC
V gene: TRBV29-1; clone size: few; D gene: TRBD2; J gene: TRBJ2-7; CDR3 protein: CSGLAGGLSGYEQYF; CDR3 DNA: TGCAGCGGATTAGCGGGAGGGCTCTCAGGTTACGAGCAGTACTTC
V gene: TRBV11-1; clone size: -; D gene: TRBD2; J gene: TRBJ2-3; CDR3 protein: CASSFLAGGGGKDTQYF; CDR3 DNA: TGTGCCAGCAGCTTTTTGGCCGGCGGCGGGGGTAAAGATACGCAGTATTTT
V gene: TRBV15; clone size: few; D gene: -; J gene: TRBJ1-2; CDR3 protein: CATSRDIQGRDGYTF; CDR3 DNA: TGTGCCACCAGCAGAGATATTCAGGGCCGGGATGGCTACACCTTC